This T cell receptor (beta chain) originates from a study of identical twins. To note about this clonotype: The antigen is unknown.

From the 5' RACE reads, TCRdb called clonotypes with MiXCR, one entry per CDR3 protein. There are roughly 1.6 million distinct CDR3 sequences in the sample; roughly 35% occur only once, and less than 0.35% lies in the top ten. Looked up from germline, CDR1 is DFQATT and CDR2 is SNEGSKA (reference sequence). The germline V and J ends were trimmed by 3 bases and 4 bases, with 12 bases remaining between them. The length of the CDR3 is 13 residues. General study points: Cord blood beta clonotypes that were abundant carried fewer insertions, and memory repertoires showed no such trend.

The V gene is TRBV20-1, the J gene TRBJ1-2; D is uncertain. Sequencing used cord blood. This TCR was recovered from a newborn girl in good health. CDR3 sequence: CSARRRERYGYTF. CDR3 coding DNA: TGCAGTGCTAGGCGTAGGGAGCGCTATGGCTACACCTTC.